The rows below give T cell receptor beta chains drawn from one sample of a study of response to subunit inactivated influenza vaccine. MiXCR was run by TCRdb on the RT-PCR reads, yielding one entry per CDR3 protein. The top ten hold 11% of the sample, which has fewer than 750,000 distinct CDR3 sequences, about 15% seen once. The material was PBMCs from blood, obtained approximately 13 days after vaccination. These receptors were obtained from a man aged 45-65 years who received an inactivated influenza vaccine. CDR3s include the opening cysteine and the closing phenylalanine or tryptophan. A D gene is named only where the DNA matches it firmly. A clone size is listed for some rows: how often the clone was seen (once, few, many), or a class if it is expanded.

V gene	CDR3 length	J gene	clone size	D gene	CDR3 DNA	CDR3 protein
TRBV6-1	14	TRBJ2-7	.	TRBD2	TGTGCCAGCAGGGAGCGGGAGTTCTCCTACGAGCAGTACTTC	CASREREFSYEQYF
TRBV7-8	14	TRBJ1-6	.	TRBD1	TGTGCCAGCAGTTGGACAGGGGAAAGTTCACCCCTCCACTTT	CASSWTGESSPLHF
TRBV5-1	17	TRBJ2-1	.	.	TGCGCCAGCAGCTTGGAACCGGGAACAGGGACCTACAATGAGCAGTTCTTC	CASSLEPGTGTYNEQFF
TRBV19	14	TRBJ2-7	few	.	TGTGCCAGTGCGGGACAGATGAGCTCCTACGAGCAGTACTTC	CASAGQMSSYEQYF
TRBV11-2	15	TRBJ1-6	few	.	TGTGCCAGCAGCTTAGATCGGGTTTATAATTCACCCCTCCACTTT	CASSLDRVYNSPLHF
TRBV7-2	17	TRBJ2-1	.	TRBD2	TGTGCCAGCAGCTTAGCTGGTGCGGGAGGGCCGTACAATGAGCAGTTCTTC	CASSLAGAGGPYNEQFF
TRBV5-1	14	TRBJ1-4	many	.	TGCGCCAGCAGCTTGACGGGTACTAATGAAAAACTGTTTTTT	CASSLTGTNEKLFF
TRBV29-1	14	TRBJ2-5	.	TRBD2	TGCAGCGCTCGGGGGACTAGCGGGGGAGAGACCCAGTACTTC	CSARGTSGGETQYF
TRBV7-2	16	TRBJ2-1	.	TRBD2	TGTGCCAGCAGCTTAGAAGGGAAAGCGGGAGCTAGTGAGCAGTTCTTC	CASSLEGKAGASEQFF
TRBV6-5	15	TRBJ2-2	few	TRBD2	TGTGCCAGCAGTTACTCGCGGGGGGGCACCGGGGAGCTGTTTTTT	CASSYSRGGTGELFF
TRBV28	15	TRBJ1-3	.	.	TGTGCCAGCATTCGACGGCCGTCCTCTGGAAACACCATATATTTT	CASIRRPSSGNTIYF
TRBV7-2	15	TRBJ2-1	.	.	TGTGCCAGCAGCTCGAGGGGCCGTTGGGACAATGAGCAGTTCTTC	CASSSRGRWDNEQFF
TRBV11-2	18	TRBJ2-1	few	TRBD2	TGTGCCAGCAGCTCCCGTGGTCTCCCGGGGGGCTCCTACAATGAGCAGTTCTTC	CASSSRGLPGGSYNEQFF
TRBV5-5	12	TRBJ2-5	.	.	TGTGCCAGCAGCTACATAGAAGAGACCCAGTACTTC	CASSYIEETQYF
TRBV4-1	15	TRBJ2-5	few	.	TGCGCCAGCAGCAGCCGGGCCTCACCCGGGGAGACCCAGTACTTC	CASSSRASPGETQYF
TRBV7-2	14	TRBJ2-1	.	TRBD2	TGTGCCAGCAGCTTGGGACTAGCCCAACATGAGCAGTTCTTC	CASSLGLAQHEQFF
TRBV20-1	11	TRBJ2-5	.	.	TGCAGTGCTGTCAAAGGGGAGACCCAGTACTTC	CSAVKGETQYF
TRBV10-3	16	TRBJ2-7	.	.	TGTGCCATCAGTGATCACATGGGGGGACAGCTCTACGAGCAGTACTTC	CAISDHMGGQLYEQYF
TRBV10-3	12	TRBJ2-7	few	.	TGTGCCATCAGTGACAGGTCCTACGAGCAGTACTTC	CAISDRSYEQYF
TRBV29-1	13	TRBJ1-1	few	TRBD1	TGCAGCGTTGGGACAGGTCCGAACACTGAAGCTTTCTTT	CSVGTGPNTEAFF